This is a list of T cell receptor beta chains from one sample in a study of blood T cell repertoires in COVID-19. Clones were sequenced by immunoSEQ multiplex PCR, and TCRdb holds only the in-frame ones, with some missing. Here the sample spans a few hundred thousand clones, 70% to 90% being singletons. Sequencing was performed on peripheral blood. Receptor source: a man in his 60s with acute or convalescent COVID-19. Both conserved end residues are part of each CDR3.

TRBV18,TRBJ1-1,CASSPPPRPGTEAFF
TRBV11-1,TRBJ2-1,CASSLAASSYNEQFF
TRBV6-5,TRBJ2-3,CASSRFGGDTQYF
TRBV28,TRBJ1-2,CASSLSGSLNYRYTF
TRBV2,TRBJ2-3,CASRGQGLLQSDTQYF
TRBV19,TRBJ2-3,CASSIAGKGFTDTQYF
TRBV19,TRBJ1-1,CASSIVLRDWGTEAFF
TRBV4-1,TRBJ1-1,CASTPPGRATEAFF
TRBV5-1,TRBJ1-6,CASRADSLNSPLHF
TRBV11-3,TRBJ1-1,CASSLGGYADTEAFF
TRBV4-3,TRBJ2-2,CASSQVGQMTGELFF
TRBV5-1,TRBJ2-1,CASSREGRGIYNEQFF
TRBV5-6,TRBJ2-5,CATTRTSGGIQETQYF
TRBV7-9,TRBJ2-5,CASRRRGGNQETQYF
TRBV9,TRBJ2-5,CASSVGGAGATRDETQYF
TRBV30,TRBJ1-2,CAWIKRRGHGYGYTF
TRBV30,TRBJ2-3,CAWSQFSTDTQYF
TRBV27,TRBJ1-2,CASSWEPQYYGYTF
TRBV5-3,TRBJ2-3,CARSPHGTSGGLSTDTQYF
TRBV19,TRBJ2-2,CASSRTGGNTGELFF
TRBV6-2/TRBV6-3,TRBJ2-1,CASSSSLGGYSYNEQFF
TRBV12-5,TRBJ2-5,CASGLGPTSGGPETQYF
TRBV5-4,TRBJ2-3,CASRDQRGSTDTQYF